This TCR beta chain was sequenced for a study of T cells in Graves' hyperthyroidism and ophthalmopathy. Notes on this clonotype: What it binds is not known.

General study points: Also found in blood were most expanded thyroid clonotypes above 0.001. Through a model of 13 V-J features, ophthalmopathy was separated from stable hyperthyroidism.

The CDR3 contains 15 residues. The germline V and J ends were trimmed by 1 base and 7 bases, with 16 bases remaining between them. Germline CDR1 reads SGHVS; CDR2 reads FQNEAQ. RNA transcripts were the template for amplifying TCR beta CDR3 regions. An initial round of RT-PCR targeting the TCR CDR3 relied on the HTBI primer set. Via MiXCR, TCRdb re-called the multiplex PCR reads, giving one row per CDR3 protein. The data show hundreds of thousands of distinct CDR3 sequences, with 12% to 15% seen just once and 30% to 40% held by the top ten. The TCR originated in a woman in her forties with Graves' ophthalmopathy. The rearrangement links TRBV7-8 to TRBJ1-2, with D tentatively TRBD1 (6 bases). Sequencing input: blood. CDR3 in amino acids: CASSLVPDRPIGYTF. The CDR3 bases are TGTGCCAGCAGCTTAGTCCCGGACAGACCGATTGGCTACACCTTC.